The 22 T cell receptor beta chains reported below all come from one sample, sequenced in a study of cytomegalovirus exposure and HLA in healthy donors. 60 Vbeta and 13 Jbeta primers were used in PCR. TCRdb keeps only in-frame clones here, not all; method: immunoSEQ multiplex PCR. This sample has about 96,000 clones, with 60% to 75% found just once. Material for sequencing was PBMCs. These receptors were obtained from a woman in her 70s in good health and CMV-seropositive.

The genes are TRBV6-6 and TRBJ1-4; D might be TRBD1 (6 bases). This CDR3 contains 14 residues. The germline gives CDR1 MNHNY, CDR2 SVGAGI (reference sequence). V gave up 6 bases and J gave up 4 bases, with 12 bases separating them. The CDR3 spells CASSYGQLNEKLFF. CDR3 DNA: TGTGCCAGCAGCTACGGACAGCTTAATGAAAAACTGTTTTTT.

This chain links TRBV21-1 with TRBJ2-7; the table's D call of TRBD1 was not tested on the DNA. TRBV21-1 is described as a pseudogene. The CDR3 loop spans 14 amino acids. DNA for the CDR3: TGTGCCAGCAGCCGGGACAGGGGGCCCTACGAGCAGTACTTC. It specifies CASSRDRGPYEQYF.

This chain uses TRBV11-2 with TRBJ2-2, with 9 bases matching TRBD1. Per germline, CDR1 SGHAT and CDR2 FQNNGV. This CDR3 has 17 amino acids. Unmatched junction bases numbered 10, after V lost 2 bases and J lost 6 bases. The CDR3 DNA sequence: TGTGCCAGCAGCTTAACCCTCGGGACAGGGTTTGCCGGGGAGCTGTTTTTT. It encodes CASSLTLGTGFAGELFF.

This clone was observed a single time. This chain connects TRBV7-9 to TRBJ2-5; D not resolved. Trimming left V 5 bases short and J 5 bases short, with 6 bases between. The CDR3 extends over 11 amino acids. Germline assignment: CDR1 SEHNR and CDR2 FQNEAQ (reference sequence). The CDR3 is CASSRWETQYF. In nucleotides, the CDR3 is TGTGCCAGCAGCCGGTGGGAGACCCAGTACTTC.

Only one count was recorded for this clone. The chain employs TRBV5-8 and TRBJ2-3; 10 bases are shared with TRBD2. Germline CDR1 and CDR2: SGHTS and YDEGEE. Trimming at V came to 2 bases and at J to 3 bases, leaving 9 bases not matched to a gene. The CDR3 runs to 17 residues. This CDR3 reads CASSLPSLAGLTDTQYF. The CDR3 nucleotides read TGTGCCAGCAGCTTACCCTCACTAGCGGGGTTAACAGATACGCAGTATTTT. The whole variable domain, remainder taken from reference TRBV5-8 and TRBJ2-3, is EAGVTQSPTHLIKTRGQQATLRCSPISGHTSVYWYQQALGLGLQFLLWYDEGEERNRGNFPPRFSGRQFPNYSSELNVNALELEDSALYLCASSLPSLAGLTDTQYFGPGTRLTVL.

This clone was observed once. The rearrangement joins TRBV19 to TRBJ1-5; the D gene is possibly TRBD1 (5 bases). The germline CDR1 and CDR2 sequences are LNHDA and SQIVND (reference sequence). This CDR3 spans 15 amino acids. The V gene lost 3 bases and the J gene lost 2 bases, with 11 bases spanning the gap. This chain's CDR3 is CASSISTGGNQPQHF. CDR3 nucleotide sequence: TGTGCCAGTAGTATCTCTACAGGTGGCAATCAGCCCCAGCATTTT.

The table lists this clone with a few counts. This sequence joins TRBV6-6 and TRBJ1-2; D perhaps matches TRBD1 (5 bases). Germline assignment: CDR1 MNHNY and CDR2 SVGAGI (reference sequence). Trimming removed 4 bases from V and 4 bases from J, with 10 bases in between. This CDR3 has 13 residues. CDR3 amino acids: CASSSQGTYGYTF. CDR3 sequence (DNA): TGTGCCAGCAGTTCGCAGGGTACCTATGGCTACACCTTC.

The chain is built from TRBV18 and TRBJ2-5; TRBD1 is a possible D gene (6 bases). Near its end, the DNA agrees better with TRBJ2-7, so the J call may be wrong. There are 13 residues in the CDR3. Germline V CDR1 and CDR2: KGHSH, LQKENI. The CDR3 here is CASSPRDISEQYF. The CDR3 region has the DNA TGTGCCAGCTCACCCCGGGACATCTCCGAGCAGTACTTC.

The chain employs TRBV2 and TRBJ1-4; 10 positions agree with TRBD1. The CDR3 runs to 14 residues. Germline values: CDR1 SNHLY, CDR2 FYNNEI. V lost 6 bases to trimming and J lost 7 bases; unmatched junction nucleotides: 5. CDR3: CASRGGTGVEKLFF. The DNA for the CDR3 is TGTGCCAGCAGGGGAGGGACAGGGGTTGAAAAACTGTTTTTT.

The chain combines TRBV12-5 with TRBJ1-5; no clear D gene. The CDR3 has 11 residues. V dropped 6 bases and J dropped 10 bases, with 10 bases sitting between them. From germline, CDR1 is LGHNT and CDR2 FRNRAP. The CDR3 sequence is CASGPLGPQHF. The CDR3, as DNA: TGTGCTAGTGGACCCCTGGGCCCCCAGCATTTT.

This rearrangement joins TRBV27 to TRBJ2-3; D remains ambiguous. This CDR3 contains 12 residues. Germline assignment: CDR1 MNHEY and CDR2 SMNVEV (reference sequence). The V end lost 3 bases, the J end lost 6 bases, and 7 bases lay between the germline ends. As DNA, the CDR3 is TGTGCCAGCAGTTTTTTCGGGGATACGCAGTATTTT. This encodes CASSFFGDTQYF.

This rearrangement joins TRBV5-4 to TRBJ2-4; the D is unclear. V was trimmed by 4 bases and J by 9 bases, leaving 14 bases between them. Germline V gene lookup returns CDR1 SGHNT and CDR2 YYREEE (reference sequence). The CDR3 totals 13 residues. CDR3 sequence: CASSPEHGVIQYF. DNA of the CDR3: TGTGCCAGCAGCCCGGAGCATGGAGTCATTCAGTACTTC.

CDR3 in DNA: TGCGCCAGCAGCCCTAACGGACTAGACCGGTACAATGAGCAGTTCTTC. The encoded protein is CASSPNGLDRYNEQFF. V and J are TRBV5-1 and TRBJ2-1; 7 nucleotides agree with TRBD2. Looked up from germline, CDR1 is SGHRS and CDR2 is YFSETQ. The trim removed 4 bases at V and 4 bases at J, leaving 11 bases unmatched. The length of the CDR3 is 16 residues.

The V and J genes are TRBV28 and TRBJ1-5; D remains ambiguous. Between the trimmed V and J ends, which lost 6 bases and 1 base, there was a span of 10 bases. CDR1 and CDR2 from the germline V gene are MDHEN and SYDVKM. The CDR3 has 14 amino acids. CDR3 protein: CASSPFVSNQPQHF. The CDR3 DNA sequence: TGTGCCAGCAGCCCGTTTGTGAGCAATCAGCCCCAGCATTTT.

A few counts support this clone. V is TRBV10-3 and J is TRBJ2-5; a possible D gene is TRBD1 (6 bases). Trimming removed 6 bases from V and 4 bases from J, with 15 bases in between. The CDR3 has 14 residues. Germline V gives CDR1 ENHRY, CDR2 SYGVKD. The CDR3 nucleotides are TGTGCCATCAGCCGCCGGGACACAGGAGAGACCCAGTACTTC. Translation gives CAISRRDTGETQYF.

J is TRBJ2-3 and V is TRBV5-4; D is possibly TRBD2 (6 bases). Germline CDR1 and CDR2: SGHNT and YYREEE (reference sequence). The CDR3 is 15 residues long. Trimming took 0 bases from V and 3 from J, leaving 11 bases between them. The CDR3 DNA reads TGTGCCAGCAGCTTGGCCGGGGGTCGGACAGATACGCAGTATTTT. This codes for CASSLAGGRTDTQYF.

The chain has TRBV19 and TRBJ1-1; no reliable D call. The ends were cut back, 2 bases at V and 11 bases at J, with 18 bases in the middle. Germline V CDR1 and CDR2: LNHDA, SQIVND (reference sequence). The CDR3 spans 14 residues. The CDR3 DNA follows: TGTGCCAGTAGTATAAGGCGAACAGCCCCGTATGCTTTCTTT. Amino acid sequence: CASSIRRTAPYAFF.

The genes are TRBV5-1 and TRBJ2-7; possibly TRBD1 for D (6 bases). Germline loops: CDR1 SGHRS, CDR2 YFSETQ. V lost 4 bases, J lost 5 bases, and 16 bases lay in between. The length of the CDR3 is 14 residues. DNA of the CDR3: TGCGCCAGCAGCGCATGGGACACCCTGAACGAGCAGTACTTC. Amino acids: CASSAWDTLNEQYF.

This chain joins TRBV27 and TRBJ1-4; tentatively, D is TRBD1 (5 bases). The CDR3 runs 13 residues. Per germline, CDR1 MNHEY and CDR2 SMNVEV (reference sequence). V was clipped by 2 bases and J by 7 bases, with 8 bases between them. The CDR3 sequence is CASSLRGGEKLFF. The CDR3, as DNA: TGTGCCAGCAGTTTAAGGGGAGGTGAAAAACTGTTTTTT.

The chain uses TRBV6-5 and TRBJ1-3, with 7 bases lining up with TRBD1. V gave up 6 bases and J gave up 2 bases; unmatched junction bases: 4. The CDR3 covers 14 residues. Germline V gene data show CDR1 as MNHEY and CDR2 as SVGAGI. This chain's CDR3 is CASSRQGAGNTIYF. The CDR3 nucleotides read TGTGCCAGCAGCCGACAGGGAGCTGGAAACACCATATATTTT.

This clone was observed a single time. The chain recombines TRBV2 with TRBJ2-7, with 7 bases that match TRBD1. CDR1 is SNHLY and CDR2 is FYNNEI in the germline V gene. J lost 4 bases, V lost 2 bases, and 8 bases had no gene match. The CDR3 runs to 15 residues. The CDR3 DNA follows: TGTGCCAGCAGTGAATCTTTGGGACAGAAATACGAGCAGTACTTC. Its translation: CASSESLGQKYEQYF.

This chain joins TRBV4-2 and TRBJ2-7; 8 bases are shared with TRBD1. Looked up from germline, CDR1 is LGHNA and CDR2 is YNFKEQ. The CDR3 is 17 residues long. J gave up 2 bases and V 1 base, and 10 bases lay outside the gene matches. The CDR3 sequence is CASSQVQPPGQAYEQYF. In nucleotides, the CDR3 is TGTGCCAGCAGCCAAGTTCAGCCCCCGGGACAGGCCTACGAGCAGTACTTC.